The rows below give T cell receptor beta chains drawn from one sample of a study of blood T cell repertoires in COVID-19. TCRdb's copy holds only in-frame clones and misses some; the assay was immunoSEQ multiplex PCR. The table records 170,000 or so clones, over 90% of them present only once. The sequenced sample consisted of peripheral blood. These receptors all come from a man aged 45-65 years with acute or convalescent COVID-19. Both conserved end residues are part of each CDR3. D genes are given only for firm matches. Part of the rows lack a size; the others show once, few, many or a class for expanded clones.

abundance: NA
d_gene: TRBD1
j_gene: TRBJ2-5
v_gene: TRBV27
CDR3aa: CASSQGAQETQYF
CDR3nt: TGTGCCAGCAGTCAGGGGGCCCAAGAGACCCAGTACTTC

abundance: NA
d_gene: TRBD1
j_gene: TRBJ2-1
v_gene: TRBV6-4
CDR3aa: CASRVARRDSTKYNEQFF
CDR3nt: TGTGCCAGTCGAGTAGCAAGAAGGGACAGTACGAAATACAATGAGCAGTTCTTC

abundance: NA
d_gene: NA
j_gene: TRBJ1-5
v_gene: TRBV5-1
CDR3aa: CAIIRDQPQHF
CDR3nt: TGCGCCATCATCAGGGATCAGCCCCAGCATTTT

abundance: NA
d_gene: NA
j_gene: TRBJ1-6
v_gene: TRBV7-2
CDR3aa: CASSVSQNSPLHF
CDR3nt: TGTGCCAGCAGTGTATCGCAGAATTCACCCCTCCACTTT

abundance: NA
d_gene: NA
j_gene: TRBJ1-3
v_gene: TRBV4-2
CDR3aa: CASSQPDSSLGNTIYF
CDR3nt: TGTGCCAGCAGCCAACCTGACTCCAGCCTTGGAAACACCATATATTTT

abundance: NA
d_gene: NA
j_gene: TRBJ1-3
v_gene: TRBV5-1
CDR3aa: CASSLRFGQQDGNTIYF
CDR3nt: TGCGCCAGCAGCCTTAGATTTGGACAGCAAGACGGAAACACCATATATTTT

abundance: NA
d_gene: NA
j_gene: TRBJ2-6
v_gene: TRBV5-1
CDR3aa: CASSAGLLNQGGANVLTF
CDR3nt: TGCGCCAGCAGCGCGGGACTCCTAAACCAAGGGGGGGCCAACGTCCTGACTTTC

abundance: NA
d_gene: TRBD2
j_gene: TRBJ2-3
v_gene: TRBV18
CDR3aa: CASSSRTSGTLPGDTQYF
CDR3nt: TGTGCCAGCTCATCGCGGACTAGCGGGACCCTCCCGGGAGATACGCAGTATTTT

abundance: NA
d_gene: NA
j_gene: TRBJ2-7
v_gene: TRBV30
CDR3aa: CAWSQGGDEQYF
CDR3nt: TGTGCCTGGAGCCAAGGAGGGGACGAGCAGTACTTC

abundance: once
d_gene: NA
j_gene: TRBJ2-3
v_gene: TRBV29-1
CDR3aa: CSAAIEYRTDTQYF
CDR3nt: TGCAGCGCGGCCATCGAGTATCGTACAGATACGCAGTATTTT

abundance: NA
d_gene: NA
j_gene: TRBJ1-1
v_gene: TRBV12-3/TRBV12-4
CDR3aa: CASSLAQRSGAFF
CDR3nt: TGTGCCAGCAGTTTAGCCCAGCGTTCGGGGGCTTTCTTT

abundance: NA
d_gene: NA
j_gene: TRBJ1-2
v_gene: TRBV7-8
CDR3aa: CASSLASWTIRGYTF
CDR3nt: TGTGCCAGCAGCTTAGCATCGTGGACAATTAGGGGCTACACCTTC

abundance: NA
d_gene: TRBD2
j_gene: TRBJ2-7
v_gene: TRBV27
CDR3aa: CASSSWGSGNHEQYF
CDR3nt: TGTGCCAGCAGTTCCTGGGGTAGCGGGAATCACGAGCAGTACTTC

abundance: NA
d_gene: NA
j_gene: TRBJ1-2
v_gene: TRBV5-1
CDR3aa: CASSSTGGTRGYGYTF
CDR3nt: TGCGCCAGCAGCTCGACTGGGGGGACGAGGGGCTATGGCTACACCTTC

abundance: NA
d_gene: TRBD1
j_gene: TRBJ2-3
v_gene: TRBV18
CDR3aa: CASSPVSGTGSTDTQYF
CDR3nt: TGTGCCAGCTCACCAGTCTCCGGGACAGGGAGCACAGATACGCAGTATTTT

abundance: NA
d_gene: TRBD2
j_gene: TRBJ2-2
v_gene: TRBV5-1
CDR3aa: CASSLLAGNTGELFF
CDR3nt: TGCGCCAGCAGCTTACTAGCGGGGAACACCGGGGAGCTGTTTTTT

abundance: NA
d_gene: NA
j_gene: TRBJ1-5
v_gene: TRBV19
CDR3aa: CASTAQGGGNQPQHF
CDR3nt: TGTGCCAGTACAGCACAGGGTGGGGGCAATCAGCCCCAGCATTTT

abundance: few
d_gene: NA
j_gene: TRBJ1-1
v_gene: TRBV5-6
CDR3aa: CASSTRGMNTEAFF
CDR3nt: TGTGCCAGCAGCACCAGGGGCATGAACACTGAAGCTTTCTTT

abundance: NA
d_gene: TRBD2
j_gene: TRBJ2-5
v_gene: TRBV5-1
CDR3aa: CASSGTSQETQYF
CDR3nt: TGCGCCAGCTCCGGGACTAGCCAAGAGACCCAGTACTTC

abundance: NA
d_gene: TRBD2
j_gene: TRBJ2-7
v_gene: TRBV7-6
CDR3aa: CASSLHRVAGEFEQYF
CDR3nt: TGTGCCAGCAGCTTGCATCGGGTAGCGGGAGAGTTCGAGCAGTACTTC

abundance: NA
d_gene: TRBD1
j_gene: TRBJ2-2
v_gene: TRBV29-1
CDR3aa: CSARGQGSTGELFF
CDR3nt: TGCAGCGCCCGGGGACAGGGCTCCACCGGGGAGCTGTTTTTT

abundance: NA
d_gene: NA
j_gene: TRBJ1-1
v_gene: TRBV11-2
CDR3aa: CASSQTLNTEAFF
CDR3nt: TGTGCCAGCAGCCAAACACTGAACACTGAAGCTTTCTTT

abundance: NA
d_gene: TRBD1
j_gene: TRBJ2-1
v_gene: TRBV3-1/TRBV3-2
CDR3aa: CASSLGTAISYNEQFF
CDR3nt: TGTGCCAGCAGCCTCGGGACAGCGATCTCCTACAATGAGCAGTTCTTC

abundance: NA
d_gene: NA
j_gene: TRBJ2-2
v_gene: TRBV27
CDR3aa: CASTGGGGTGELFF
CDR3nt: TGTGCCAGCACTGGGGGAGGGGGTACCGGGGAGCTGTTTTTT

abundance: NA
d_gene: NA
j_gene: TRBJ1-2
v_gene: TRBV20-1
CDR3aa: CSATQYGYTF
CDR3nt: TGCAGTGCTACACAGTATGGCTACACCTTC

abundance: NA
d_gene: NA
j_gene: TRBJ1-6
v_gene: TRBV2
CDR3aa: CASRPSNSPLHF
CDR3nt: TGTGCCAGCAGACCCAGTAATTCACCCCTCCACTTT

abundance: NA
d_gene: NA
j_gene: TRBJ1-2
v_gene: TRBV9
CDR3aa: CASSASGEGTWGYTF
CDR3nt: TGTGCCAGCAGCGCCAGCGGGGAGGGAACTTGGGGCTACACCTTC

abundance: few
d_gene: NA
j_gene: TRBJ1-6
v_gene: TRBV19
CDR3aa: CASRMVGTLLYSPLHF
CDR3nt: TGTGCCAGTAGAATGGTAGGGACACTACTTTATTCACCCCTCCACTTT

abundance: NA
d_gene: NA
j_gene: TRBJ1-1
v_gene: TRBV10-3
CDR3aa: CAISETDTEAFF
CDR3nt: TGTGCCATCAGTGAAACGGACACTGAAGCTTTCTTT

abundance: NA
d_gene: TRBD1
j_gene: TRBJ1-6
v_gene: TRBV2
CDR3aa: CASRGGQGHSPLHF
CDR3nt: TGTGCCAGCAGGGGAGGACAGGGACATTCACCCCTCCACTTT

abundance: NA
d_gene: TRBD2
j_gene: TRBJ2-7
v_gene: TRBV6-5
CDR3aa: CASFAGTSGSYEQYF
CDR3nt: TGTGCCAGCTTCGCCGGGACTAGCGGAAGTTACGAGCAGTACTTC

abundance: NA
d_gene: TRBD1
j_gene: TRBJ1-2
v_gene: TRBV4-1
CDR3aa: CASSQDLGQVYGYTF
CDR3nt: TGCGCCAGCAGCCAAGATCTGGGACAGGTATATGGCTACACCTTC

abundance: NA
d_gene: TRBD1
j_gene: TRBJ2-3
v_gene: TRBV5-5
CDR3aa: CAGARTGTFTDTQYF
CDR3nt: TGTGCCGGCGCCCGGACAGGAACCTTCACAGATACGCAGTATTTT

abundance: NA
d_gene: TRBD1
j_gene: TRBJ1-2
v_gene: TRBV18
CDR3aa: CASSLDRVSGYTF
CDR3nt: TGTGCCAGCTCCCTAGACAGGGTCTCTGGCTACACCTTC

abundance: NA
d_gene: NA
j_gene: TRBJ1-4
v_gene: TRBV25-1
CDR3aa: CASRTGNNEKLFF
CDR3nt: TGTGCCAGCAGGACAGGAAATAATGAAAAACTGTTTTTT

abundance: NA
d_gene: NA
j_gene: TRBJ2-5
v_gene: TRBV7-3
CDR3aa: CASSLGGPGETQYF
CDR3nt: TGTGCCAGCAGCTTAGGCGGGCCGGGGGAGACCCAGTACTTC

abundance: NA
d_gene: NA
j_gene: TRBJ1-1
v_gene: TRBV29-1
CDR3aa: CSVVGGQGVTHTEAFF
CDR3nt: TGCAGCGTCGTGGGGGGGCAGGGAGTTACCCACACTGAAGCTTTCTTT

abundance: NA
d_gene: NA
j_gene: TRBJ2-2
v_gene: TRBV4-1
CDR3aa: CASSQDVRGGFRGTGELFF
CDR3nt: TGCGCCAGCAGCCAAGATGTACGAGGAGGTTTTCGAGGCACCGGGGAGCTGTTTTTT

abundance: NA
d_gene: NA
j_gene: TRBJ1-6
v_gene: TRBV5-1
CDR3aa: CASSLASGGEGNSPLHF
CDR3nt: TGCGCCAGCAGCTTGGCCTCGGGAGGGGAGGGTAATTCACCCCTCCACTTT

abundance: NA
d_gene: NA
j_gene: TRBJ2-3
v_gene: TRBV9
CDR3aa: CASGARLSSTDTQYF
CDR3nt: TGTGCCAGCGGGGCTAGGCTATCTAGCACAGATACGCAGTATTTT

abundance: NA
d_gene: NA
j_gene: TRBJ2-2
v_gene: TRBV4-1
CDR3aa: CASSQFPLRERNTGELFF
CDR3nt: TGCGCCAGCAGCCAATTTCCTCTGCGGGAAAGAAACACCGGGGAGCTGTTTTTT

abundance: NA
d_gene: NA
j_gene: TRBJ2-1
v_gene: TRBV27
CDR3aa: CASSSTSFYNEQFF
CDR3nt: TGTGCCAGCAGTAGTACTAGTTTCTACAATGAGCAGTTCTTC

abundance: NA
d_gene: NA
j_gene: TRBJ2-5
v_gene: TRBV23-1
CDR3aa: CASSQAAGTLEETQYF
CDR3nt: TGCGCCAGCAGTCAAGCGGCGGGAACCCTGGAGGAGACCCAGTACTTC

abundance: NA
d_gene: TRBD2
j_gene: TRBJ2-1
v_gene: TRBV29-1
CDR3aa: CSARGASGHNEQFF
CDR3nt: TGCAGCGCTCGCGGGGCTAGCGGGCACAATGAGCAGTTCTTC

abundance: NA
d_gene: NA
j_gene: TRBJ2-7
v_gene: TRBV2
CDR3aa: CASSEGGYYEQYF
CDR3nt: TGTGCCAGCAGTGAAGGAGGGTACTACGAGCAGTACTTC

abundance: NA
d_gene: NA
j_gene: TRBJ1-2
v_gene: TRBV2
CDR3aa: CASSNRENYGYTF
CDR3nt: TGTGCCAGCAGTAACAGGGAGAACTATGGCTACACCTTC

abundance: once
d_gene: TRBD1
j_gene: TRBJ1-2
v_gene: TRBV29-1
CDR3aa: CSVEPWGDRAFSYGYTF
CDR3nt: TGCAGCGTTGAACCCTGGGGGGACAGAGCTTTCTCATATGGCTACACCTTC

abundance: NA
d_gene: NA
j_gene: TRBJ1-6
v_gene: TRBV24-1
CDR3aa: CATSRSYNSPLHF
CDR3nt: TGTGCCACCTCCAGATCGTATAATTCACCCCTCCACTTT

abundance: NA
d_gene: NA
j_gene: TRBJ2-1
v_gene: TRBV10-3
CDR3aa: CAPPGRSSYNEQFF
CDR3nt: TGTGCCCCCCCGGGGAGGAGCTCCTACAATGAGCAGTTCTTC

abundance: NA
d_gene: NA
j_gene: TRBJ1-6
v_gene: TRBV27
CDR3aa: CASSFRQGSSYNSPLHF
CDR3nt: TGTGCCAGCAGTTTTAGGCAGGGGAGCTCCTATAATTCACCCCTCCACTTT

abundance: NA
d_gene: NA
j_gene: TRBJ2-5
v_gene: TRBV5-6
CDR3aa: CASSLGRGETQYF
CDR3nt: TGTGCCAGCAGCTTGGGCAGGGGCGAGACCCAGTACTTC

abundance: NA
d_gene: TRBD1
j_gene: TRBJ1-1
v_gene: TRBV5-6
CDR3aa: CASSLNRGMNTEAFF
CDR3nt: TGTGCCAGCAGCTTGAACAGGGGCATGAACACTGAAGCTTTCTTT

abundance: NA
d_gene: NA
j_gene: TRBJ2-3
v_gene: TRBV29-1
CDR3aa: CSVDLPTDTQYF
CDR3nt: TGCAGCGTTGACCTCCCCACAGATACGCAGTATTTT

abundance: NA
d_gene: NA
j_gene: TRBJ2-2
v_gene: TRBV12-5
CDR3aa: CASGFGHPDKTGELFF
CDR3nt: TGTGCTAGTGGTTTCGGTCACCCGGACAAGACCGGGGAGCTGTTTTTT

abundance: NA
d_gene: NA
j_gene: TRBJ2-2
v_gene: TRBV7-9
CDR3aa: CASSPKAGGTGELFF
CDR3nt: TGTGCCAGCAGCCCGAAGGCAGGGGGGACCGGGGAGCTGTTTTTT

abundance: NA
d_gene: NA
j_gene: TRBJ1-6
v_gene: TRBV27
CDR3aa: CASSLLVNNSPLHF
CDR3nt: TGTGCCAGCAGTTTACTAGTAAATAATTCACCCCTCCACTTT

abundance: NA
d_gene: TRBD2
j_gene: TRBJ2-4
v_gene: TRBV7-8
CDR3aa: CASSLGAGVGKNIQYF
CDR3nt: TGTGCCAGCAGCCTAGGAGCGGGGGTAGGCAAAAACATTCAGTACTTC

abundance: NA
d_gene: TRBD1
j_gene: TRBJ1-2
v_gene: TRBV7-9
CDR3aa: CASSADRGLNGYTF
CDR3nt: TGTGCCAGCAGCGCGGACAGGGGGCTGAATGGCTACACCTTC